This TCR beta chain came from a study of blood T cell repertoires in COVID-19 (dated by TCRdb to 2018 to 2021). As for the study more broadly: Samples covering the acute and convalescent phases of COVID-19 were provided by collaborators in the United States, Italy and Spain. The samples were drawn from two sources: the first 160 participants of the ongoing ImmuneRACE study, and 950 to 1,500 subjects contributed by 6 global collaborators. Where available, HLA class I and class II types were taken from metadata supplied by the sample provider and were not determined by assay-based typing. The repertoires were made available in a free public database intended to serve as a resource for research on the immune response to SARS-CoV-2. Nearly every sample came with metadata listing a de-identified subject ID, COVID-19 status, age in years and sex. Deeply sampled blood TCRbeta repertoires from subjects exposed to, actively infected with, or recovered from COVID-19 were included in the dataset. The prospective study material was composed of cDNA or gDNA derived from T cells, B-cell-depleted T cells, or PBMCs. Here is what the overall study found, with its caveats: The amount of clinical and demographic metadata varied by source and participant and was provided uncurated.

Including cysteine and phenylalanine, the CDR3 has 13 amino acids. The CDR3 DNA has 39 bases and is translated from base 1. V is reduced by 2 bases and J by 6 bases, leaving a spacing of 13 bases between them. CDR1 and CDR2 were assigned from the germline V gene (reference sequence) as GTSNPN and SVGIG. The collaborating institutions used their own protocols to collect whole blood in K2EDTA tubes. For TCRbeta analysis, collaborator samples were shipped as frozen whole blood, as isolated PBMCs, or as DNA extracted from either sample type. TCRbeta CDR3 regions were amplified from genomic DNA by means of the immunoSEQ Assay, a bias-controlled multiplex PCR. Concerning the study's data processing: The number of nucleated cells in each sample was estimated from the amplification of reference gene primers within the assay. Sequence reads were collapsed and filtered to measure the absolute abundance of every unique TCRbeta CDR3 rearrangement. For each sample, productive Simpson clonality was calculated as the square root of Simpson's diversity index over productive rearrangements. TCRdb holds this immuneACCESS table with in-frame rearrangements only. Some clones are missing; in checked studies, unresolved V genes explain under half, and the rest has no known cause. V and J calls plus clone size are reproduced from that table; the DNA served to infer D and trimming. The sample data list about 140,000 clones, and approximately 89% of these were observed just once. In total, the top ten clones hold 1.7% of the sample.

In regard to this clone: The antigen it recognizes is unknown. No quality values exist for individual bases; no much larger clone is one base distant.

The clonotype was recovered from a woman aged 45 to 65 with acute or convalescent COVID-19. The sample consisted of peripheral blood. Recombination linked TRBV30 to TRBJ1-2; TRBD1 is a weak D gene call, 5 bases matching. The CDR3: CAWSWGRVDGYTF. In nucleotide form, the sequence is TGTGCCTGGAGTTGGGGCAGGGTCGATGGCTACACCTTC.